These 10 T cell receptor beta chains were sequenced from one sample in a study of technical replicates of blood from a handful of donors. Here immunoSEQ multiplex PCR was the method, and the copy in TCRdb shows in-frame clones only, minus some. This sample carries approximately 99,000 clones, approximately 96% of them seen once, and the ten largest clones take about 0.39%. Sequenced sample: T cells isolated from PBMCs. The receptors were sampled from a human donor in good health.

The V and J genes are TRBV4-3 and TRBJ2-7; no reliable D call. Trimming removed 0 bases from V and 2 bases from J, with 8 bases in between. The CDR3 has 14 amino acids. Per the germline V gene, CDR1 is LGHNA and CDR2 is YSLEER. CDR3 region: CASSQDLQAYEQYF. The CDR3, as DNA: TGCGCCAGCAGCCAAGATCTCCAGGCCTACGAGCAGTACTTC.

This rearrangement joins TRBV28 to TRBJ2-2; 8 bases match TRBD1. V gave up 3 bases and J gave up 5 bases; unmatched junction bases: 2. Looked up from germline, CDR1 is MDHEN and CDR2 is SYDVKM. The CDR3 spans 14 residues. DNA of the CDR3: TGTGCCAGCAGTTTGGACAGGGAAACCGGGGAGCTGTTTTTT. This gives the protein CASSLDRETGELFF.

The chain is built from TRBV28 and TRBJ1-5, with TRBD1 matching 9 bases. This CDR3 has 14 residues. Looked up from germline, CDR1 is MDHEN and CDR2 is SYDVKM. V shed 6 bases, J shed 5 bases, and the junction held 5 bases outside the gene matches. This CDR3 is CASRPWTGDQPQHF. The CDR3 bases are TGTGCCAGCAGGCCGTGGACAGGGGATCAGCCCCAGCATTTT. The variable domain in full, completed from reference TRBV28 and TRBJ1-5, reads DVKVTQSSRYLVKRTGEKVFLECVQDMDHENMFWYRQDPGLGLRLIYFSYDVKMKEKGDIPEGYSVSREKKERFSLILESASTNQTSMYLCASRPWTGDQPQHFGDGTRLSIL.

The chain recombines TRBV28 with TRBJ1-4; a possible D gene is TRBD1 (6 bases). The CDR3 spans 14 residues. The germline CDR1 and CDR2 sequences are MDHEN and SYDVKM. V was cut by 4 bases and J by 3 bases, with 9 bases left in between. The CDR3 DNA follows: TGTGCCAGCAGTTATACAGGGCCTAATGAAAAACTGTTTTTT. Translated: CASSYTGPNEKLFF.

The J gene is TRBJ1-3, the V gene TRBV11-2, with TRBD1 matching 7 bases. V lost 4 bases, J lost 0 bases, and 9 bases stayed unmatched. Germline values: CDR1 SGHAT, CDR2 FQNNGV. There are 17 residues in the CDR3. CDR3 in amino acids: CASSSRQGLNSGNTIYF. CDR3 nucleotide sequence: TGTGCCAGCAGCTCCAGACAGGGTCTAAACTCTGGAAACACCATATATTTT. The full variable domain, its missing parts supplied by reference TRBV11-2 and TRBJ1-3, is EAGVAQSPRYKIIEKRQSVAFWCNPISGHATLYWYQQILGQGPKLLIQFQNNGVVDDSQLPKDRFSAERLKGVDSTLKIQPAKLEDSAVYLCASSSRQGLNSGNTIYFGEGSWLTVV.

The chain links TRBV7-9 to TRBJ2-2; D not resolved. The germline V gene encodes CDR1 SEHNR and CDR2 FQNEAQ (reference sequence). Trimming shortened V by 11 bases and J by 6 bases, and 13 bases separated the two germline ends. The CDR3 has 12 amino acids. CDR3 DNA: TGTGCCGGCCTAGGAAGGTCCGGGGAGCTGTTTTTT. It yields the protein CAGLGRSGELFF.

DNA for the CDR3: TGTGCCAGCAGGGGAGTCGTCACCGGGGAGCTGTTTTTT. Its protein is CASRGVVTGELFF. The chain joins TRBV27 to TRBJ2-2; D is possibly TRBD2 (5 bases). CDR1 MNHEY and CDR2 SMNVEV come from the germline V gene (reference sequence). The CDR3 sequence is 13 residues long. V lost 6 bases to trimming and J lost 4 bases, with 9 bases between them.

The CDR3 DNA reads as TGTGCCAGCAGTGACTCGAGTCGGTCTTACAATGAGCAGTTCTTC. The encoded protein is CASSDSSRSYNEQFF. The chain joins TRBV6-4 to TRBJ2-1, with D unclear. CDR3 size: 15 residues. V lost 0 bases and J 4 bases, leaving 10 bases between the germline ends. Per the germline V gene, CDR1 is MRHNA and CDR2 is SNTAGT.

V is TRBV19 and J is TRBJ2-3; no definite D call. Deletions cut 1 base from V and 2 bases from J, with 13 bases between. Per the germline V gene, CDR1 is LNHDA and CDR2 is SQIVND (reference sequence). This CDR3 region has 16 residues. This CDR3 reads CASSIGARSPTDTQYF. For the CDR3, the DNA is TGTGCCAGTAGTATAGGAGCGCGGAGTCCCACAGATACGCAGTATTTT.

The V gene is TRBV6-5, the J gene TRBJ2-5; D perhaps matches TRBD2 (5 bases). The CDR3 has 14 residues. Germline V gene sequence: CDR1 MNHEY, CDR2 SVGAGI. V dropped 2 bases and J dropped 5 bases, with 12 bases sitting between them. CDR3 coding DNA: TGTGCCAGCAGTTACGGTAGCGTCCGGGAGACCCAGTACTTC. Protein: CASSYGSVRETQYF.